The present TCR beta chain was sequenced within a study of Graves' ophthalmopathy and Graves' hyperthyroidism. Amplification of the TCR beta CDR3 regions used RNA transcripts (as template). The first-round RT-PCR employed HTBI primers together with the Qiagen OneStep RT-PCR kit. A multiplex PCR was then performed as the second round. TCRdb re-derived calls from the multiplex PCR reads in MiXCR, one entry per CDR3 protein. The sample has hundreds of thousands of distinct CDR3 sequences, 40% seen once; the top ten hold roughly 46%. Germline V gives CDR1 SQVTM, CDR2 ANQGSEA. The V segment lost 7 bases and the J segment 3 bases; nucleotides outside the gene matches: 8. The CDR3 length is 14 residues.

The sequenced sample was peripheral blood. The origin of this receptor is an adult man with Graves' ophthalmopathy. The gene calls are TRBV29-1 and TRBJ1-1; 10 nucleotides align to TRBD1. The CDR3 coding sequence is TGCAGCGCCGGCGACGGGACAGGGGACACTGAAGCTTTCTTT. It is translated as CSAGDGTGDTEAFF.